The 9 T cell receptor beta chains presented below share a single source sample, sequenced in a study of CD8 T cells in Susac syndrome. Reverse transcription used about 0.5 to 1 ug RNA and random hexamers. TCRdb re-analysed the immunoSEQ multiplex PCR reads in MiXCR, keeping a single row per CDR3 protein. Found here are more than 150,000 distinct CDR3 sequences, 95% of them singletons; the top ten hold approximately 0.15%. The source material was CD8+ T cells from PBMCs. All receptors derive from a human donor with Susac syndrome.

The V call is TRBV6-6, the J call TRBJ1-1; TRBD1 matches at 7 bases. Germline assignment: CDR1 MNHNY and CDR2 SVGAGI (reference sequence). The CDR3 sequence is 12 residues long. Germline trimming cut 9 bases from V and 4 bases from J; bases unmatched to any gene: 5. The CDR3 nucleotides are TGTGCCAGTGAAACAGGGGCCACTGAAGCTTTCTTT. This sequence encodes CASETGATEAFF.

This rearrangement joins TRBV20-1 to TRBJ1-1; D remains ambiguous. V lost 3 bases and J lost 6, with 8 bases in between. The CDR3 sequence is 11 residues long. Germline loops: CDR1 DFQATT, CDR2 SNEGSKA (reference sequence). This CDR3 is CSASKGSEAFF. The DNA for the CDR3 is TGCAGTGCTAGCAAGGGCTCTGAAGCTTTCTTT.

This chain connects TRBV28 to TRBJ1-5; a weak D match, TRBD1 (6 bases). Germline V lookup: CDR1 MDHEN, CDR2 SYDVKM. The CDR3 runs 13 residues. V dropped 6 bases and J dropped 6 bases, with 12 bases sitting between them. In DNA form, the CDR3 reads TGTGCCAGCAGCCAAGGGGGGGCTCAGCCCCAGCATTTT. This encodes CASSQGGAQPQHF.

The genes are TRBV28 and TRBJ1-1; 7 nucleotides agree with TRBD1. The CDR3 consists of 15 residues. Germline V gene lookup returns CDR1 MDHEN and CDR2 SYDVKM. J was trimmed by 1 base and V by 0 bases; bases with no gene match: 2. CDR3 protein: CASSLWGQRNTEAFF. The CDR3 DNA follows: TGTGCCAGCAGTTTATGGGGACAGAGGAACACTGAAGCTTTCTTT. The full variable domain, its missing parts supplied by reference TRBV28 and TRBJ1-1, is DVKVTQSSRYLVKRTGEKVFLECVQDMDHENMFWYRQDPGLGLRLIYFSYDVKMKEKGDIPEGYSVSREKKERFSLILESASTNQTSMYLCASSLWGQRNTEAFFGQGTRLTVV.

This CDR3 is CASRGQGYTEAFF. The DNA for the CDR3 is TGTGCCAGTAGGGGACAGGGATACACTGAAGCTTTCTTT. The gene calls are TRBV12-3 or TRBV12-4 and TRBJ1-1, with 9 bases fitting TRBD1. The V and J ends lost 9 bases and 3 bases, in that order; junction bases with no gene match: 5. CDR3 length: 13 residues.

In this sample, this clonotype turned up once. The rearrangement uses TRBV6-2 or TRBV6-3 and TRBJ2-7; D possibly uses TRBD1 or TRBD2 (5 bases each). Trimming stripped 6 bases from V and 2 bases from J, with 20 bases between. CDR3 length: 16 residues. Per the germline V gene, CDR1 is MNHEY and CDR2 is SVGEGT. This CDR3 reads CASSRESGTVAYEQYF. The DNA of the CDR3 is TGTGCCAGCAGCAGGGAATCCGGGACCGTAGCCTACGAGCAGTACTTC.

The rearrangement links TRBV6-1 to TRBJ2-2, with 9 bases that match TRBD1. This CDR3 comprises 16 residues. J lost 8 bases, V lost 7 bases, and 14 bases had no gene match. Germline assignment: CDR1 MNHNS and CDR2 SASEGT. In DNA form, the CDR3 reads TGTGCCAGCACCGCCGTATCCGGGACAGGGACGGGGGAGCTGTTTTTT. This codes for CASTAVSGTGTGELFF.

This sequence joins TRBV25-1 and TRBJ2-7, with 9 nucleotides matching TRBD1. J gave up 3 bases and V 4 bases, and 13 bases lay outside the gene matches. The CDR3 has 17 amino acids. Germline values: CDR1 MGHDK, CDR2 SYGVNS. The CDR3 reads CASSADPGTGLFYEQYF. The CDR3 region has the DNA TGTGCCAGCAGTGCGGATCCTGGGACAGGGTTATTCTACGAGCAGTACTTC.

The chain recombines TRBV2 with TRBJ2-7; 9 positions match TRBD1. CDR3 length: 14 residues. From germline, CDR1 is SNHLY and CDR2 FYNNEI. The V gene end was trimmed by 6 bases and the J gene end by 3 bases; junction bases not matched to a gene: 6. The CDR3 is CASRARDRDYEQYF. Here the CDR3 DNA reads TGTGCCAGCAGAGCTAGGGACAGGGACTACGAGCAGTACTTC.